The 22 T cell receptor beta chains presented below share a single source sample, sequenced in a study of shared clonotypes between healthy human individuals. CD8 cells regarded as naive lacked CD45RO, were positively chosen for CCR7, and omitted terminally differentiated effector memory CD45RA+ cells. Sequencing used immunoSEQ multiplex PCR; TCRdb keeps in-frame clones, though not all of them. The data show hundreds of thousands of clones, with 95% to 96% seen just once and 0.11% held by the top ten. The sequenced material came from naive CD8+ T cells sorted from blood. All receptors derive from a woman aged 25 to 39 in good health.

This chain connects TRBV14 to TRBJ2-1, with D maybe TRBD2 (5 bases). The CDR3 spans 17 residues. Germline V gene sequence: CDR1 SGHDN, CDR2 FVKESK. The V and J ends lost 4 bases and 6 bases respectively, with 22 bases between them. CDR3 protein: CASSREGWASRSNEQFF. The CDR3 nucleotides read TGTGCCAGCAGCCGGGAAGGTTGGGCTAGCAGGAGCAATGAGCAGTTCTTC.

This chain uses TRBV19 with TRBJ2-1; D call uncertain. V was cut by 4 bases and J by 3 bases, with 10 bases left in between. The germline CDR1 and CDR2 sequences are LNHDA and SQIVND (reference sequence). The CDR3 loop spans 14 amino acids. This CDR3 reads CASSTDPFYNEQFF. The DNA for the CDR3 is TGTGCCAGTAGTACGGACCCTTTCTACAATGAGCAGTTCTTC. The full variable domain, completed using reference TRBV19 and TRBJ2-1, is DGGITQSPKYLFRKEGQNVTLSCEQNLNHDAMYWYRQDPGQGLRLIYYSQIVNDFQKGDIAEGYSVSREKKESFPLTVTSAQKNPTAFYLCASSTDPFYNEQFFGPGTRLTVL.

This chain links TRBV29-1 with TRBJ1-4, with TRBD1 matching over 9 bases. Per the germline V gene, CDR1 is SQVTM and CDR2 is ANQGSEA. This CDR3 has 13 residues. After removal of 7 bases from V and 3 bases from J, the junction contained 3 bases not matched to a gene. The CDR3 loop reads CSARQGANEKLFF. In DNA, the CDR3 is TGCAGCGCTAGACAGGGGGCTAATGAAAAACTGTTTTTT.

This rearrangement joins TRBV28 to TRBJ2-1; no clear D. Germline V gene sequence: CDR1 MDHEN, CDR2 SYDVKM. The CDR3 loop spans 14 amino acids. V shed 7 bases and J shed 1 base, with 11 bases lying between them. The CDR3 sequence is CASKGTASYNEQFF. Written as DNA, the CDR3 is TGTGCCAGCAAGGGAACAGCTTCCTACAATGAGCAGTTCTTC.

CDR3 amino acids: CASSYGTGHYEQYF. In nucleotides, the CDR3 is TGTGCCAGCAGTTACGGGACAGGCCACTACGAGCAGTACTTC. V and J are TRBV6-5 and TRBJ2-7, with TRBD1 matching over 8 bases. This CDR3 is built from 14 residues. V lost 2 bases to trimming and J lost 3 bases; unmatched junction nucleotides: 3. CDR1 and CDR2 from the germline V gene are MNHEY and SVGAGI.

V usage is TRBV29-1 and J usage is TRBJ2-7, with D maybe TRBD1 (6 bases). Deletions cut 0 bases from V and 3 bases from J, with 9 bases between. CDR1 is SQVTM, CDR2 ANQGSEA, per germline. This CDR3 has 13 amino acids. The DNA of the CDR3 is TGCAGCGTTGAAGACGGACAGAACTACGAGCAGTACTTC. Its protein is CSVEDGQNYEQYF.

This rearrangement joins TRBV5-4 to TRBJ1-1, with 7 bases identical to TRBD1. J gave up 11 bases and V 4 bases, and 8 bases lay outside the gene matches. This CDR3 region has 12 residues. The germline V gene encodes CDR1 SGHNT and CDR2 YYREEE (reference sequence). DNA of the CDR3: TGTGCCAGCAGCGTGGGACAGATGGATGCTTTCTTT. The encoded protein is CASSVGQMDAFF. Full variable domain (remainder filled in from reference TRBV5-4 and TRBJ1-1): ETGVTQSPTHLIKTRGQQVTLRCSSQSGHNTVSWYQQALGQGPQFIFQYYREEENGRGNFPPRFSGLQFPNYSSELNVNALELDDSALYLCASSVGQMDAFFGQGTRLTVV.

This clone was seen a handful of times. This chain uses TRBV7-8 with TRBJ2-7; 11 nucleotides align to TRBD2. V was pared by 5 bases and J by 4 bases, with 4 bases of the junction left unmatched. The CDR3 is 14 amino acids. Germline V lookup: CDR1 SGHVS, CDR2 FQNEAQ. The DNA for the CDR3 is TGTGCCAGCAGCCTTACTAGCGGGAGTTACGAGCAGTACTTC. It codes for CASSLTSGSYEQYF.

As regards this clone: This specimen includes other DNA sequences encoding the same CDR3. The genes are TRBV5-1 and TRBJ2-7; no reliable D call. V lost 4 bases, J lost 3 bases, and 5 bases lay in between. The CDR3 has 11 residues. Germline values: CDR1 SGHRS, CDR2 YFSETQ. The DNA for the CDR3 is TGCGCCAGCAGCAGCAGCTACGAGCAGTACTTC. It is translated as CASSSSYEQYF.

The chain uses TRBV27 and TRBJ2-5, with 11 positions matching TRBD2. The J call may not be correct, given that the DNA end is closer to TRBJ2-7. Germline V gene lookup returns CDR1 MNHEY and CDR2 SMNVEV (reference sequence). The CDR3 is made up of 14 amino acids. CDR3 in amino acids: CASSLYLAGGEQYF. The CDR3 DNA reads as TGTGCCAGCAGTTTATACCTAGCGGGAGGCGAGCAGTACTTC.

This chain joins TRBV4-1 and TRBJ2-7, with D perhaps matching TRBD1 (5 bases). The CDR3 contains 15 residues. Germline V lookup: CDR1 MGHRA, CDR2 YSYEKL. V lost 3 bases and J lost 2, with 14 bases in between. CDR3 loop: CASSHIAGNPYEQYF. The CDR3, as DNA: TGCGCCAGCAGCCACATCGCAGGGAATCCCTACGAGCAGTACTTC.

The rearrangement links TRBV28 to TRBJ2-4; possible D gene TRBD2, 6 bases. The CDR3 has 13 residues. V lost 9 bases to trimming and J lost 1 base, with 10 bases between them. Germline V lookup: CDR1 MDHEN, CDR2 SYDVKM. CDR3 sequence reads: CARQRAAKNIQYF. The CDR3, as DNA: TGTGCCAGACAGCGGGCGGCCAAAAACATTCAGTACTTC.

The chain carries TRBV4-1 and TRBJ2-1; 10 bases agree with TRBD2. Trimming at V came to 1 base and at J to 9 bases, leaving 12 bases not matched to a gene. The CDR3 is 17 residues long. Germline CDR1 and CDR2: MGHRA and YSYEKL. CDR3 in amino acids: CASSQGPRLAGDGEQFF. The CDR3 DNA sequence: TGCGCCAGCAGCCAAGGGCCGAGGCTAGCGGGAGACGGTGAGCAGTTCTTC.

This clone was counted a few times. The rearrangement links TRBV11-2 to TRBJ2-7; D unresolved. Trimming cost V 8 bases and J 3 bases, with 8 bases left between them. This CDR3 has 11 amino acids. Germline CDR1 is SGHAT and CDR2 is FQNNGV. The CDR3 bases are TGTGCCAGCCTAGGCGACTACGAGCAGTACTTC. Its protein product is CASLGDYEQYF.

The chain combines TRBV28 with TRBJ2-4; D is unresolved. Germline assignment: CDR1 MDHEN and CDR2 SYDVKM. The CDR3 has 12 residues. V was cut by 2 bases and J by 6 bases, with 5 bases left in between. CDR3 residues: CASSLGLNIQYF. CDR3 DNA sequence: TGTGCCAGCAGTTTAGGGCTAAACATTCAGTACTTC.

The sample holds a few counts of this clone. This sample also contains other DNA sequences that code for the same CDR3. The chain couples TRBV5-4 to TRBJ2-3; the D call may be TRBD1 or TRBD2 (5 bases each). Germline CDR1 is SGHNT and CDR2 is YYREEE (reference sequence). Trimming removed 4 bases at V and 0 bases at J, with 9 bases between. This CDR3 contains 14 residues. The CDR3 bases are TGTGCCAGCAGCGGTCGGGACAGCACAGATACGCAGTATTTT. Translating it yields CASSGRDSTDTQYF.

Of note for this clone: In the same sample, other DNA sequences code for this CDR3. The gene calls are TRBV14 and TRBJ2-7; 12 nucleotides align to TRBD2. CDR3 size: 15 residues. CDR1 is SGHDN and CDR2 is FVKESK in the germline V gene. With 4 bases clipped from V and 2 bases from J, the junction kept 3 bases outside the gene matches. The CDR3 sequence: CASSPGLAGAYEQYF. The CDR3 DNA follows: TGTGCCAGCAGCCCGGGACTAGCGGGCGCCTACGAGCAGTACTTC. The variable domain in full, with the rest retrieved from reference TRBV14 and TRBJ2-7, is EAGVTQFPSHSVIEKGQTVTLRCDPISGHDNLYWYRRVMGKEIKFLLHFVKESKQDESGMPNNRFLAERTGGTYSTLKVQPAELEDSGVYFCASSPGLAGAYEQYFGPGTRLTVT.

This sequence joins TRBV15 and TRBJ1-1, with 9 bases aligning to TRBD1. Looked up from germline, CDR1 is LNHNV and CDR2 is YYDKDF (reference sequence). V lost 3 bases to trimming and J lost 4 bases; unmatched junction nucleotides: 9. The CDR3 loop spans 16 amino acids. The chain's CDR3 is CATSRGKDRGATEAFF. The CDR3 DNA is TGTGCCACCAGCAGGGGAAAGGACAGGGGAGCCACTGAAGCTTTCTTT.

CDR3 DNA sequence: TGCGCCAGCAGCCAAGAAGTAGGGGACTCCTACAATGAGCAGTTCTTC. Protein product: CASSQEVGDSYNEQFF. The J gene is TRBJ2-1, the V gene TRBV4-1; D may be TRBD1 (5 bases). This CDR3 contains 16 residues. Deletions cut 0 bases from V and 0 bases from J, with 9 bases between. Germline values: CDR1 MGHRA, CDR2 YSYEKL.

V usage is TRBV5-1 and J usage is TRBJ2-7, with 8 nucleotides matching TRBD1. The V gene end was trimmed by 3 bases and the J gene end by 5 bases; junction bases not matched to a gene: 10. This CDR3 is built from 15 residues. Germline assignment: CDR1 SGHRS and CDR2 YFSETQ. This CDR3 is CASSSLPQGANEQYF. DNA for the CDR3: TGCGCCAGCAGCTCGCTACCTCAGGGGGCCAACGAGCAGTACTTC.

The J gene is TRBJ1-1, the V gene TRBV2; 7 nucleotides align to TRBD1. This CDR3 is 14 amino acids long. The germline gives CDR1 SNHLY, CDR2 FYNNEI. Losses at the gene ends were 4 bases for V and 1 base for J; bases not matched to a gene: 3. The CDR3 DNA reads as TGTGCCAGCAGTGCAGCAGGGGGGAACACTGAAGCTTTCTTT. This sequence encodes CASSAAGGNTEAFF.

CDR3 loop: CASSPQQNTEAFF. In DNA form, the CDR3 reads TGCGCCAGCAGCCCTCAGCAGAACACTGAAGCTTTCTTT. The chain links TRBV5-1 to TRBJ1-1; the D is unclear. The CDR3 totals 13 residues. Trimming left V 4 bases short and J 1 base short, with 8 bases between. The germline CDR1 and CDR2 sequences are SGHRS and YFSETQ.